The 14 T cell receptor beta chains below come from one sample, sequenced in a study of cytomegalovirus exposure and HLA in healthy donors. The assay was immunoSEQ multiplex PCR, and TCRdb's table has in-frame clones only and misses some. The sample includes about 160,000 clones, 80% to 90% of them seen just once. The specimen sequenced was PBMCs. Source of these receptors: a young woman in good health and CMV-seronegative.

The chain has TRBV27 and TRBJ2-1, with a weak D call TRBD2 (7 bases). This CDR3 has 15 amino acids. In germline, CDR1 is MNHEY, CDR2 SMNVEV (reference sequence). V was clipped by 2 bases and J by 6 bases, with 14 bases between them. The DNA for the CDR3 is TGTGCCAGCAGTTTAGTTGTGGGGGGGCTCAATGAGCAGTTCTTC. Translating gives CASSLVVGGLNEQFF.

The chain combines TRBV5-1 with TRBJ1-1, with TRBD1 identical over 9 bases. The CDR3 has 15 amino acids. The germline V gene has CDR1 SGHRS and CDR2 YFSETQ. V shed 4 bases, J shed 9 bases, and the junction held 13 bases outside the gene matches. CDR3 amino acids: CASSPMGQGTGQAFF. The DNA of the CDR3 is TGCGCCAGCAGCCCCATGGGACAGGGTACCGGTCAAGCTTTCTTT.

V usage is TRBV6-1 and J usage is TRBJ1-2; 8 bases are shared with TRBD1. With V trimmed by 5 bases and J by 0 bases, 2 bases remained unmatched. The germline gives CDR1 MNHNS, CDR2 SASEGT. This CDR3 region has 14 residues. The CDR3 sequence is CASSSDRANYGYTF. The CDR3 bases are TGTGCCAGCAGTTCGGACAGGGCTAACTATGGCTACACCTTC.

The chain links TRBV5-1 to TRBJ1-1; 10 bases align to TRBD1. This CDR3 is 13 amino acids long. The V gene end was trimmed by 4 bases and the J gene end by 5 bases; junction bases not matched to a gene: 2. The V gene's germline CDR1 is SGHRS and CDR2 YFSETQ. The DNA for the CDR3 is TGCGCCAGCAGCCCGGGACAGGGGACTGAAGCTTTCTTT. Its translation: CASSPGQGTEAFF.

This rearrangement joins TRBV4-3 to TRBJ2-6; 7 bases align to TRBD1. V trimming: 4 bases; J trimming: 0 bases; junction bases outside the gene matches: 6. Germline values: CDR1 LGHNA, CDR2 YSLEER. The length of the CDR3 is 17 residues. CDR3 in amino acids: CASSRGGGPSGANVLTF. CDR3 coding DNA: TGCGCCAGCAGCCGAGGGGGCGGGCCCTCTGGGGCCAACGTCCTGACTTTC.

The genes are TRBV6-6 and TRBJ1-2, with a possible D match to TRBD1 (5 bases). V dropped 4 bases and J dropped 5 bases, with 11 bases sitting between them. CDR3 length: 13 amino acids. CDR1 and CDR2 from the germline V gene are MNHNY and SVGAGI (reference sequence). This CDR3 is CASSSAGGYGYTF. The DNA of the CDR3 is TGTGCCAGCAGTTCTGCGGGGGGTTATGGCTACACCTTC.

The chain is built from TRBV29-1 and TRBJ1-5; weak D call: TRBD1 (5 bases). Germline-derived CDR1 and CDR2 are SQVTM and ANQGSEA. This CDR3 comprises 15 residues. V was cut by 2 bases and J by 1 base, with 12 bases left in between. The CDR3 DNA follows: TGCAGCGTTGAAACAGGTGTAGGAAGCAATCAGCCCCAGCATTTT. The encoded protein is CSVETGVGSNQPQHF. Full variable domain (remainder filled in from reference TRBV29-1 and TRBJ1-5): SAVISQKPSRDICQRGTSLTIQCQVDSQVTMMFWYRQQPGQSLTLIATANQGSEATYESGFVIDKFPISRPNLTFSTLTVSNMSPEDSSIYLCSVETGVGSNQPQHFGDGTRLSIL.

The CDR3 region is CASSQDRGSSEKLFF. In nucleotides, the CDR3 is TGTGCCAGCAGTCAGGACAGGGGATCGAGTGAAAAACTGTTTTTT. The chain combines TRBV2 with TRBJ1-4; 9 bases line up with TRBD1. The CDR3 consists of 15 residues. V shed 5 bases and J 7 bases; nucleotides not matched to a gene: 8. The germline gives CDR1 SNHLY, CDR2 FYNNEI.

The chain has TRBV5-1 and TRBJ2-7; TRBD2 matches 7 bases. Unmatched junction bases numbered 7, after V lost 7 bases and J lost 3 bases. The CDR3 has 13 amino acids. Germline CDR1 and CDR2: SGHRS and YFSETQ. DNA of the CDR3: TGCGCCAGCGGAGCGGGGCAGCTCTACGAGCAGTACTTC. Residues: CASGAGQLYEQYF.

In its sample, this clone was seen once. This chain links TRBV27 with TRBJ2-1, with D perhaps matching TRBD1 (6 bases). The germline gives CDR1 MNHEY, CDR2 SMNVEV (reference sequence). This CDR3 has 12 residues. The ends were cut back, 8 bases at V and 9 bases at J, with 14 bases in the middle. Here the CDR3 reads CASGLQGAEQFF. Written as DNA, the CDR3 is TGTGCCAGCGGGCTACAGGGAGCTGAGCAGTTCTTC.

The rearrangement uses TRBV9 and TRBJ2-2, with 8 bases identical to TRBD1. V was clipped by 3 bases and J by 6 bases; unmatched bases: 10. The length of the CDR3 is 16 residues. CDR1 is SGDLS and CDR2 is YYNGEE in the germline V gene. In DNA form, the CDR3 reads TGTGCCAGCAGCGAGTCGACAGGGGCCACCCCCGGGGAGCTGTTTTTT. Translated, it gives CASSESTGATPGELFF. Combining the CDR3 with reference TRBV9 and TRBJ2-2 gives the whole variable domain DSGVTQTPKHLITATGQRVTLRCSPRSGDLSVYWYQQSLDQGLQFLIQYYNGEERAKGNILERFSAQQFPDLHSELNLSSLELGDSALYFCASSESTGATPGELFFGEGSRLTVL.

The chain joins TRBV29-1 to TRBJ1-1; D might be TRBD1 (6 bases). The V and J ends lost 0 bases and 5 bases respectively, with 7 bases between them. Germline V lookup: CDR1 SQVTM, CDR2 ANQGSEA. The CDR3 sequence is 12 residues long. The CDR3 DNA is TGCAGCGTTGAAGACAGGGGAACTGAAGCTTTCTTT. This sequence encodes CSVEDRGTEAFF.

The V gene is TRBV29-1, the J gene TRBJ2-7, with D tentatively TRBD2 (5 bases). V lost 4 bases to trimming and J lost 4 bases, with 14 bases between them. The germline gives CDR1 SQVTM, CDR2 ANQGSEA. The CDR3 length is 13 residues. CDR3 loop: CSVVPGNKYEQYF. CDR3 nucleotide sequence: TGCAGCGTTGTACCCGGGAACAAGTACGAGCAGTACTTC.

The chain employs TRBV7-2 and TRBJ1-5, with TRBD1 matching 8 bases. The germline CDR1 and CDR2 sequences are SGHTA and FQGNSA. The CDR3 sequence is 14 residues long. With V trimmed by 5 bases and J by 3 bases, 3 bases remained unmatched. In DNA form, the CDR3 reads TGTGCCAGCAGCATGGGACAGGTCAATCAGCCCCAGCATTTT. Protein sequence: CASSMGQVNQPQHF.